This T cell receptor (beta chain) was identified during a study of T cell responses to AZD1222 COVID-19 vaccine. Germline CDR1 SGHNT, CDR2 YENEEA. J gave up 1 base and V 1 base, and 0 bases lay outside the gene matches. This CDR3 is built from 14 residues. Worth noting for this clone: Its antigen is not identified.

The assay was immunoSEQ multiplex PCR, and TCRdb's table has in-frame clones only and misses some. The data contain 120,000 or so clones, roughly 90% of them singletons. Study-level points and caveats: Most donors were white British, females outnumbered males, and clonal diversity was possibly underestimated.

The rearrangement joins TRBV11-3 to TRBJ1-1, with 7 bases that match TRBD1. The sequencing here drew on peripheral blood, taken on day 0 of MenACWY control vaccination. The receptor was isolated from an adult in good health. The CDR3 region is CASSLGQGNTEAFF. The CDR3 DNA sequence: TGTGCCAGCAGCTTAGGACAGGGGAACACTGAAGCTTTCTTT.